This entry lists 15 T cell receptor beta chains sequenced from one sample in a study of blood T cell repertoires in COVID-19. TCRdb's table, derived via immunoSEQ multiplex PCR, lists solely in-frame clones and lacks some. Of 130,000 to 150,000 clones in the sample, around 86% were seen once. The sequenced sample consisted of peripheral blood. Receptor source: a man over 45 who had recovered from COVID-19.

The rearrangement joins TRBV7-2 to TRBJ2-3, with 10 bases identical to TRBD2. This CDR3 is built from 15 residues. CDR1 and CDR2 (germline): SGHTA, FQGNSA. V shed 3 bases, J shed 5 bases, and the junction held 5 bases outside the gene matches. The CDR3 sequence is CASSFQRGGVDTQYF. The CDR3 bases are TGTGCCAGCAGCTTCCAGCGGGGGGGAGTAGATACGCAGTATTTT.

The V call is TRBV5-5, the J call TRBJ2-5; tentatively, D is TRBD1 (7 bases). Trimming removed 2 bases at V and 5 bases at J, with 16 bases between. The germline gives CDR1 SGHKS, CDR2 YYEKEE (reference sequence). The CDR3 is 15 amino acids. CDR3 protein: CASSFGGTEWETQYF. As DNA, the CDR3 is TGTGCCAGCAGCTTCGGCGGGACAGAGTGGGAGACCCAGTACTTC.

The rearrangement joins TRBV11-2 to TRBJ2-7; possible D gene TRBD1, 6 bases. V lost 5 bases, J lost 2 bases, and 10 bases lay in between. The length of the CDR3 is 13 residues. CDR1 and CDR2 from the germline V gene are SGHAT and FQNNGV. The CDR3 sequence: CASSPRTAYEQYF. CDR3 bases: TGTGCCAGCAGCCCCAGGACAGCCTACGAGCAGTACTTC. Variable domain in full (rest from reference TRBV11-2 and TRBJ2-7): EAGVAQSPRYKIIEKRQSVAFWCNPISGHATLYWYQQILGQGPKLLIQFQNNGVVDDSQLPKDRFSAERLKGVDSTLKIQPAKLEDSAVYLCASSPRTAYEQYFGPGTRLTVT.

The chain uses TRBV4-1 and TRBJ1-1; D gene uncertain. Trimming stripped 4 bases from V and 0 bases from J, with 6 bases between. Germline V gene lookup returns CDR1 MGHRA and CDR2 YSYEKL. The CDR3 consists of 13 residues. CDR3 sequence (DNA): TGCGCCAGCAGCCGCCTAATGAACACTGAAGCTTTCTTT. This gives the protein CASSRLMNTEAFF.

This rearrangement joins TRBV4-3 to TRBJ1-2, with TRBD1 matching over 8 bases. The germline V gene has CDR1 LGHNA and CDR2 YSLEER. V was clipped by 0 bases and J by 12 bases; unmatched bases: 15. CDR3 size: 16 residues. CDR3 coding DNA: TGCGCCAGCAGCCAAGATTCGCAGGGGGCGGGATGGATTGACACCTTC. It is translated as CASSQDSQGAGWIDTF.

The V call is TRBV19, the J call TRBJ2-7; TRBD2 matches 8 bases. The J segment lost 4 bases and the V segment lost 5 bases, leaving 7 bases of the junction unmatched. CDR1 is LNHDA, CDR2 SQIVND, per germline (reference sequence). This CDR3 has 14 residues. CDR3 coding DNA: TGTGCCAGTAGTGCGCGGGGGGCACAGTACGAGCAGTACTTC. Protein: CASSARGAQYEQYF.

This chain uses TRBV7-9 with TRBJ1-1; D possibly corresponds to TRBD1 (6 bases). Trimming shortened V by 5 bases and J by 0 bases, and 16 bases separated the two germline ends. The CDR3 length is 16 residues. Germline assignment: CDR1 SEHNR and CDR2 FQNEAQ (reference sequence). CDR3 nucleotide sequence: TGTGCCAGCAGCCCCACCGGGGGGCGGATGAACACTGAAGCTTTCTTT. This sequence encodes CASSPTGGRMNTEAFF.

This chain connects TRBV30 to TRBJ2-3; 8 nucleotides line up with TRBD2. The CDR3 sequence is 15 residues long. J gave up 10 bases and V 0 bases, and 12 bases lay outside the gene matches. Germline V lookup: CDR1 GTSNPN, CDR2 SVGIG (reference sequence). In DNA, the CDR3 is TGTGCCTGGAGTGTAGGTCTAGCTAGCGGGTCTGCGCAGTATTTT. It yields the protein CAWSVGLASGSAQYF.

The chain combines TRBV13 with TRBJ2-7; 8 positions agree with TRBD2. The CDR3 sequence is 16 residues long. The J segment lost 3 bases and the V segment lost 4 bases, leaving 11 bases of the junction unmatched. Germline V gene sequence: CDR1 PRHDT, CDR2 FYEKMQ (reference sequence). CDR3 region: CASSSLGREPDYEQYF. CDR3 DNA: TGTGCCAGCAGCTCCCTCGGGAGGGAGCCAGACTACGAGCAGTACTTC. The whole variable domain, filled in from reference TRBV13 and TRBJ2-7, reads AAGVIQSPRHLIKEKRETATLKCYPIPRHDTVYWYQQGPGQDPQFLISFYEKMQSDKGSIPDRFSAQQFSDYHSELNMSSLELGDSALYFCASSSLGREPDYEQYFGPGTRLTVT.

The CDR3, as DNA: TGCGCCAGCAGCCCCCAACAGGGGAACTATGGCTACACCTTC. It translates to CASSPQQGNYGYTF. The rearrangement links TRBV5-1 to TRBJ1-2; TRBD1 matches 7 bases. CDR1 is SGHRS and CDR2 is YFSETQ in the germline V gene. The junction had 5 bases not matched to a gene; V was cut back by 4 bases and J by 2 bases. The CDR3 loop spans 14 amino acids.

The chain recombines TRBV19 with TRBJ2-7; TRBD1 matches at 7 bases. CDR1 is LNHDA and CDR2 is SQIVND in the germline V gene (reference sequence). The V and J ends lost 3 bases and 4 bases, in that order; junction bases with no gene match: 9. The CDR3 is made up of 15 amino acids. DNA for the CDR3: TGTGCCAGTAGTATGTCGACAGGGCCAGGTTACGAGCAGTACTTC. Protein: CASSMSTGPGYEQYF.

The chain links TRBV10-3 to TRBJ2-1; 13 nucleotides line up with TRBD2. This CDR3 region has 18 residues. V lost 8 bases, J lost 0 bases, and 10 bases stayed unmatched. Germline CDR1 ENHRY, CDR2 SYGVKD. The DNA of the CDR3 is TGTGCCATCCTGCCTGGGACTAGCGGGGAGAGCTCCTACAATGAGCAGTTCTTC. Translating it yields CAILPGTSGESSYNEQFF.

CDR3 amino acids: CASRTPGQGASGNTIYF. CDR3 DNA: TGTGCCAGTAGAACCCCGGGACAGGGGGCTTCTGGAAACACCATATATTTT. The chain is built from TRBV19 and TRBJ1-3, with 12 bases aligning to TRBD1. J gave up 1 base and V 6 bases, and 7 bases lay outside the gene matches. Germline V gene lookup returns CDR1 LNHDA and CDR2 SQIVND (reference sequence). This CDR3 has 17 amino acids. Looking up the rest from reference TRBV19 and TRBJ1-3 gives the full variable domain: DGGITQSPKYLFRKEGQNVTLSCEQNLNHDAMYWYRQDPGQGLRLIYYSQIVNDFQKGDIAEGYSVSREKKESFPLTVTSAQKNPTAFYLCASRTPGQGASGNTIYFGEGSWLTVV.

The rearrangement uses TRBV30 and TRBJ2-2; D gene unclear. The CDR3 covers 15 residues. In germline, CDR1 is GTSNPN, CDR2 SVGIG (reference sequence). V was clipped by 0 bases and J by 4 bases, with 12 bases between them. The CDR3 here is CAWSVNSASTGELFF. As DNA, the CDR3 is TGTGCCTGGAGTGTAAACAGTGCAAGCACCGGGGAGCTGTTTTTT.

The rearrangement uses TRBV19 and TRBJ1-5, with 10 nucleotides matching TRBD1. Germline V gene sequence: CDR1 LNHDA, CDR2 SQIVND (reference sequence). CDR3 length: 16 residues. V was pared by 5 bases and J by 3 bases, with 7 bases of the junction left unmatched. CDR3 DNA sequence: TGTGCCAGTAGTCCCGGACAGGGGGAGACCAATCAGCCCCAGCATTTT. Its protein product is CASSPGQGETNQPQHF.